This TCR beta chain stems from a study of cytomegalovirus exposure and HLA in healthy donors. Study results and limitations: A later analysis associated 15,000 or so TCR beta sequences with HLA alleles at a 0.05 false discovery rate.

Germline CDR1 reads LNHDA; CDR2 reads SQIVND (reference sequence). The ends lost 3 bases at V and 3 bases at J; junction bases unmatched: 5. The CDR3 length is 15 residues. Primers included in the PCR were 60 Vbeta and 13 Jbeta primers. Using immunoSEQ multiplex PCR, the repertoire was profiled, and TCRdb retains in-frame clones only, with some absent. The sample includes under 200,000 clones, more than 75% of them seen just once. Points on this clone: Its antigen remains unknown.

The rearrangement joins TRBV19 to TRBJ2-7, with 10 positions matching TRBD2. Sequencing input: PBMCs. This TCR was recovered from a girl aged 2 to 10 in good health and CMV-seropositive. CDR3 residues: CASSIVASGSYEQYF. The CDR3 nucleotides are TGTGCCAGTAGTATTGTCGCTAGCGGGAGCTACGAGCAGTACTTC.